The 2 T cell receptor beta chains reported below all come from one sample, sequenced in a study of blood T cell repertoires in COVID-19. Method: immunoSEQ multiplex PCR; TCRdb's copy keeps in-frame clones and lacks some. The sample holds more than 200,000 clones, approximately 80% seen once. Material for sequencing was PBMCs or T cells enriched from blood (not recorded which). These receptors all come from a man younger than 45 with acute COVID-19.

The chain joins TRBV6-5 to TRBJ1-1; D gene uncertain. The germline V gene encodes CDR1 MNHEY and CDR2 SVGAGI. The V and J ends lost 0 bases and 2 bases respectively, with 10 bases between them. The CDR3 covers 15 residues. CDR3 DNA: TGTGCCAGCAGTTACTCGGTTGGGCTTAACACTGAAGCTTTCTTT. Translating gives CASSYSVGLNTEAFF.

J is TRBJ1-2 and V is TRBV3-1 (or the pseudogene TRBV3-2); 9 bases are a match to TRBD1. V shed 0 bases and J 7 bases; nucleotides not matched to a gene: 6. The germline CDR1 and CDR2 sequences are LGHDT and YNNKEL (reference sequence). CDR3 size: 15 residues. CDR3: CASSQDGTGRGGYTF. DNA for the CDR3: TGTGCCAGCAGCCAAGATGGGACAGGGAGGGGTGGCTACACCTTC.